Listed below are T cell receptor beta chains from one sample, sequenced in a study of blood T cell repertoires in COVID-19. TCRdb's table, derived via immunoSEQ multiplex PCR, lists solely in-frame clones and lacks some. The sample contains tens of thousands of clones, around nine tenths of which appear only once. The sequenced material came from peripheral blood. The source is a man aged 60 to 69 with active COVID-19. The CDR3 runs from the conserved cysteine through the conserved F or W. D genes are given only for firm matches. Clone size, where shown, is once, few, many, or a class for clones that have expanded.

J gene | V gene | D gene | clone size | CDR3 DNA | CDR3 protein
TRBJ1-1 | TRBV4-1 | . | . | TGCGCCAGCAGCCAAGGGAGGGTCCGGGGAATGAACACTGAAGCTTTCTTT | CASSQGRVRGMNTEAFF
TRBJ2-5 | TRBV5-1 | . | . | TGCGCCAGCAGCTTGGGATCAAATCTCCTCGGCAGGGGCAGGGAGACCCAGTACTTC | CASSLGSNLLGRGRETQYF
TRBJ2-7 | TRBV2 | TRBD2 | few | TGTGCCAGCAGTGAGGGTATGGCAGCGGGAGATCGCTACGAGCAGTACTTC | CASSEGMAAGDRYEQYF
TRBJ1-6 | TRBV27 | TRBD1 | . | TGTGCCAGCAGTTTAACAGGGGGCAGTTCACCCCTCCACTTT | CASSLTGGSSPLHF
TRBJ2-7 | TRBV13 | TRBD2 | . | TGTGCCAGCAGCCCCCAGACTAGCGGGAGCGCCGAGCAGTACTTC | CASSPQTSGSAEQYF
TRBJ2-7 | TRBV24-1 | TRBD1 | . | TGTGCCACCAGTGCGACAGGGTCCTACGAGCAGTACTTC | CATSATGSYEQYF
TRBJ2-7 | TRBV27 | TRBD1 | . | TGTGCCAGCAGGCCAAGTACAGGGGGCTACGAGCAGTACTTC | CASRPSTGGYEQYF
TRBJ2-7 | TRBV4-1 | TRBD2 | . | TGCGCCAGCAGCGCGCCTCCACTAGCGGGAGGCGGGTCCTACGAGCAGTACTTC | CASSAPPLAGGGSYEQYF
TRBJ2-7 | TRBV27 | TRBD2 | . | TGTGCCAGCAGCCCCGGACTAGCGGGAGAGGGGAAGTACGAGCAGTACTTC | CASSPGLAGEGKYEQYF
TRBJ2-7 | TRBV9 | . | . | TGTGCCAGCAGCGTAGGGGTCAGGGGCCCTTTCGAGCAGTACTTC | CASSVGVRGPFEQYF
TRBJ2-7 | TRBV6-5 | TRBD2 | . | TGTGCCAGCCAAAGGTCTAGCGGGAACTCCTACGAGCAGTACTTC | CASQRSSGNSYEQYF
TRBJ2-2 | TRBV27 | . | . | TGTGCCAGCAGTGTTCGCGGCAGCGGGGAGCTGTTTTTT | CASSVRGSGELFF
TRBJ2-7 | TRBV27 | . | . | TGTGCCAGCAGTTTGGAGCACTCCTACGAGCAGTACTTC | CASSLEHSYEQYF
TRBJ2-1 | TRBV3-1/TRBV3-2 | . | . | TGTGCCAGCAGCCTACCAGGGGGGTACAATGAGCAGTTCTTC | CASSLPGGYNEQFF
TRBJ2-2 | TRBV9 | TRBD2 | . | TGTGCCAGCAGCCCTCCGGCGGGAGAAGGGACCGGGGAGCTGTTTTTT | CASSPPAGEGTGELFF